These 8 T cell receptor beta chains originate from one sample sequenced in a study of T cells in Graves' hyperthyroidism and ophthalmopathy. RNA transcripts provided the source from which TCR beta CDR3 regions were amplified. The primer set for the first-round RT-PCR of the TCR CDR3 was HTBI. TCRdb ran MiXCR on the multiplex PCR reads and lists one entry per CDR3 protein. The table shows 350,000 to 450,000 distinct CDR3 sequences, with over 13% occurring only once. The sample was blood. These receptor sequences come from a man in his fifties or sixties with Graves' ophthalmopathy.

This clonotype appeared many times. This rearrangement joins TRBV20-1 to TRBJ2-7; D might be TRBD1 (6 bases). Per germline, CDR1 DFQATT and CDR2 SNEGSKA (reference sequence). V was shortened by 5 bases and J by 4 bases, with 18 bases between the two germline ends. The CDR3 spans 14 residues. CDR3 coding DNA: TGCAGTGCTTCGACAGGCTGGGGGCTTTACGAGCAGTACTTC. Its translation: CSASTGWGLYEQYF.

V usage is TRBV6-1 and J usage is TRBJ2-2, with 12 bases identical to TRBD2. CDR3 length: 17 residues. Trimming cost V 6 bases and J 0 bases; bases outside gene matches: 5. Germline V lookup: CDR1 MNHNS, CDR2 SASEGT. The CDR3 reads CASSPLAGGSNTGELFF. CDR3 DNA sequence: TGTGCCAGCAGCCCACTAGCGGGAGGATCGAACACCGGGGAGCTGTTTTTT.

This clonotype was counted a few times. The rearrangement joins TRBV7-9 to TRBJ1-1, with D unresolved. Germline V gene data show CDR1 as SEHNR and CDR2 as FQNEAQ (reference sequence). V lost 5 bases and J lost 1, with 11 bases in between. There are 14 residues in the CDR3. CDR3 nucleotides: TGTGCCAGCAGCCGCGCGAAGGCGAACACTGAAGCTTTCTTT. Its protein product is CASSRAKANTEAFF. Filled out from reference TRBV7-9 and TRBJ1-1, the complete variable domain reads DTGVSQNPRHKITKRGQNVTFRCDPISEHNRLYWYRQTLGQGPEFLTYFQNEAQLEKSRLLSDRFSAERPKGSFSTLEIQRTEQGDSAMYLCASSRAKANTEAFFGQGTRLTVV.

This clonotype turned up a few times. The genes are TRBV28 and TRBJ2-1; 12 bases match TRBD2. The CDR3 sequence is 19 residues long. J gave up 1 base and V 3 bases, and 10 bases lay outside the gene matches. The germline V gene encodes CDR1 MDHEN and CDR2 SYDVKM. CDR3 residues: CASSFPTSGGQGSYNEQFF. The CDR3 DNA follows: TGTGCCAGCAGTTTTCCGACTAGCGGGGGACAGGGTTCCTACAATGAGCAGTTCTTC.

At least ten counts were recorded for this clonotype. This chain joins TRBV20-1 and TRBJ1-1; possible D gene TRBD1, 5 bases. V was pared by 3 bases and J by 0 bases, with 14 bases between. The germline V gene has CDR1 DFQATT and CDR2 SNEGSKA (reference sequence). This CDR3 contains 15 residues. CDR3 nucleotides: TGCAGTGCTAGGAGATCAGGGAACCTGAACACTGAAGCTTTCTTT. Its translation is CSARRSGNLNTEAFF.

Many counts were recorded for this clonotype. The rearrangement uses TRBV11-2 and TRBJ2-5, with 8 nucleotides matching TRBD2. Germline CDR1 and CDR2: SGHAT and FQNNGV. The CDR3 covers 14 residues. V was pared by 5 bases and J by 5 bases, with 7 bases of the junction left unmatched. CDR3 amino acids: CASSHGTSGETQYF. As DNA, the CDR3 is TGTGCCAGCAGCCATGGGACTAGTGGGGAGACCCAGTACTTC.

This clonotype has ten or more counts. This chain links TRBV28 with TRBJ2-1, with 9 bases aligning to TRBD2. The CDR3 is 13 amino acids. After removal of 4 bases from V and 10 bases from J, the junction contained 5 bases not matched to a gene. Germline V CDR1 and CDR2: MDHEN, SYDVKM. The CDR3 region is CASSSNLAGEQFF. The DNA of the CDR3 is TGTGCCAGCAGTTCTAATCTAGCGGGAGAGCAGTTCTTC.

There are many counts of this clonotype. The CDR3 DNA is TGTGCCAGCAGTCCGACTAGCGGGAGGACCGCCTTCGGGTTCTTC. Translation gives CASSPTSGRTAFGFF. This chain connects TRBV3-1 to TRBJ2-1; 13 bases map to TRBD2. With 6 bases clipped from V and 15 bases from J, the junction kept 14 bases outside the gene matches. The CDR3 runs to 15 residues. Germline lookup yields CDR1 LGHDT and CDR2 YNNKEL (reference sequence).